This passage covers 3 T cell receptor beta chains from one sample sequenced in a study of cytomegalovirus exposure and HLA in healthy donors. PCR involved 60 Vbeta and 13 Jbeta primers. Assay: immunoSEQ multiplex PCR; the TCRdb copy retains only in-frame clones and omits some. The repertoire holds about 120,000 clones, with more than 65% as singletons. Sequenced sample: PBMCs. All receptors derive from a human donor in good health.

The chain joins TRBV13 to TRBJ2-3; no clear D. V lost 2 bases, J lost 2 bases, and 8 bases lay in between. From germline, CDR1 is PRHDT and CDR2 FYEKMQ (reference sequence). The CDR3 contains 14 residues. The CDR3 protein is CASSLRRITDTQYF. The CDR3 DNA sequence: TGTGCCAGCAGCTTACGGCGGATCACAGATACGCAGTATTTT.

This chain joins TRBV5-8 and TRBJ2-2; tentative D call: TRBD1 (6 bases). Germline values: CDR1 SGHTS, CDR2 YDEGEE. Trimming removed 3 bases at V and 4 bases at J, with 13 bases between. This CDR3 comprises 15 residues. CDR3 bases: TGTGCCAGCAGCTCACAGGGTCTAGGCACCGGGGAGCTGTTTTTT. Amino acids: CASSSQGLGTGELFF.

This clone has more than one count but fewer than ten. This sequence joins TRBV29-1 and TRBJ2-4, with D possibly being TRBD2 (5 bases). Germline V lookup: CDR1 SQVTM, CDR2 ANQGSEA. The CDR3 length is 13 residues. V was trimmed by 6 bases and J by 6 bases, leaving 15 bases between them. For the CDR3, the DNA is TGCAGCGTATTCACCCCTGAGGGAAACATTCAGTACTTC. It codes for CSVFTPEGNIQYF. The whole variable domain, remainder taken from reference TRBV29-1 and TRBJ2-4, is SAVISQKPSRDICQRGTSLTIQCQVDSQVTMMFWYRQQPGQSLTLIATANQGSEATYESGFVIDKFPISRPNLTFSTLTVSNMSPEDSSIYLCSVFTPEGNIQYFGAGTRLSVL.